This T cell receptor beta chain stems from a study of shared clonotypes between healthy human individuals. Germline trimming cut 3 bases from V and 0 bases from J; bases unmatched to any gene: 6. The germline gives CDR1 SGHNT, CDR2 YYREEE (reference sequence). This CDR3 has 18 residues. Overall study results and limits: In general, naive subsets displayed greater estimated richness than memory subsets did. Genetic and exposure-history diversity was limited by the small donor number. Deeper or shallower sequencing was expected to change how clonotypes are shared among donors. Clonotype sharing across a few donors was observed for 5% to 6.5% of naive CD4 clonotypes.

This clone was seen just once. What it binds is not known. The repertoire was sequenced with immunoSEQ multiplex PCR; TCRdb's copy has only in-frame clones and lacks some. Altogether hundreds of thousands of clones are present, over 65% being singletons, with the ten largest covering about 1.7%. This chain links TRBV5-4 with TRBJ2-1; 13 positions agree with TRBD2. Sample: memory CD4+ T cells sorted from blood. The subset: CD45RA-negative fraction. The clonotype originates from a woman aged 25 to 39 in good health. CDR3 loop: CASSSGTSGVHSYNEQFF. In DNA form, the CDR3 reads TGTGCCAGCAGCTCTGGGACTAGCGGGGTTCACTCCTACAATGAGCAGTTCTTC.